This T cell receptor (beta chain) was sequenced in a study of blood T cell repertoires in COVID-19. Study summary: Sources were T cells, B-cell-depleted T cells, or PBMCs; the material itself was cDNA or gDNA.

Original methodology: Amplifying reference gene primers gave estimates of nucleated cell counts. Clones were read by immunoSEQ multiplex PCR, and TCRdb kept only the in-frame ones, dropping some. V and J calls plus clone size are reproduced from that table; the DNA served to infer D and trimming. The table lists more than 130,000 clones, more than 70% of them singletons. Sample: peripheral blood. The TCR was taken from a man aged 50-60 years with active or convalescent COVID-19.

CDR3 sequence: CASSPRMSGSSYNEQFF. The DNA of the CDR3 is TGTGCCAGCAGCCCTCGAATGAGCGGGAGCTCCTACAATGAGCAGTTCTTC. The chain joins TRBV3-1 (or the pseudogene TRBV3-2) to TRBJ2-1; 8 bases agree with TRBD2. The CDR3 is 17 residues long. Germline values: CDR1 LGHDT, CDR2 YNNKEL (reference sequence). The V and J ends lost 4 bases and 0 bases, in that order; junction bases with no gene match: 8.